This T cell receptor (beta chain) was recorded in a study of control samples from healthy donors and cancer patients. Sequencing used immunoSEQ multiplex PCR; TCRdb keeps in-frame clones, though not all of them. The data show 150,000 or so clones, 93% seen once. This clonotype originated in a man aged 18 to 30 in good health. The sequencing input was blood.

DNA of the CDR3: TGTGCCAGTAGTGAGTTGGGGTGGCGGGACGAGCAGTACTTC. It encodes CASSELGWRDEQYF. The V gene is TRBV19, the J gene TRBJ2-7; a weak D match, TRBD2 (5 bases). The germline gives CDR1 LNHDA, CDR2 SQIVND (reference sequence). This CDR3 region has 14 residues. Trimming removed 5 bases from V and 5 bases from J, with 16 bases in between.